The 32 T cell receptor beta chains below all came from one sample that was sequenced in a study of brain metastases from non-small cell lung cancer. Generated by immunoSEQ multiplex PCR, the TCRdb table keeps only in-frame clones and is missing some. The sample has 3,500 to 5,500 clones; around 85% are singletons. The sample consisted of primary lung tumor tissue. Every receptor here comes from a donor aged 40 or over with non-small cell lung cancer.

CDR3 region: CASSGSGGAYNEQFF. CDR3 coding DNA: TGTGCCAGCAGTGGTAGCGGGGGGGCCTACAATGAGCAGTTCTTC. The chain is built from TRBV28 and TRBJ2-1; TRBD2 matches at 11 bases. J lost 2 bases, V lost 5 bases, and 2 bases had no gene match. Germline-derived CDR1 and CDR2 are MDHEN and SYDVKM. This CDR3 has 15 residues.

This clone has only a few counts. The rearrangement links TRBV5-5 to TRBJ1-1, with 8 bases aligning to TRBD1. Germline V CDR1 and CDR2: SGHKS, YYEKEE (reference sequence). The CDR3 runs 15 residues. V shed 1 base and J 1 base; nucleotides not matched to a gene: 3. The CDR3 region is CASSLQGAGNTEAFF. The CDR3 DNA reads as TGTGCCAGCAGCTTGCAGGGGGCGGGGAACACTGAAGCTTTCTTT.

The rearrangement joins TRBV30 to TRBJ2-2; 9 nucleotides line up with TRBD1. V dropped 3 bases and J dropped 6; count of bases not matched to a gene: 11. The CDR3 spans 16 residues. Germline assignment: CDR1 GTSNPN and CDR2 SVGIG (reference sequence). CDR3 nucleotides: TGTGCCTGGAGCCCCGGGGGACAGGGTGGATCCGGGGAGCTGTTTTTT. It translates to CAWSPGGQGGSGELFF.

This chain links TRBV20-1 with TRBJ2-5; D ambiguous. Trimming pared 5 bases from V and 2 bases from J, leaving 6 bases between. CDR3 size: 11 residues. CDR1 DFQATT and CDR2 SNEGSKA come from the germline V gene (reference sequence). The CDR3 loop is CSALQQETQYF. CDR3 bases: TGCAGTGCTCTTCAGCAAGAGACCCAGTACTTC.

This clone was observed a few times. V usage is TRBV6-1 and J usage is TRBJ2-1; 7 bases fit TRBD1. CDR3 size: 13 residues. Germline CDR1 is MNHNS and CDR2 is SASEGT. J lost 10 bases, V lost 7 bases, and 10 bases had no gene match. CDR3 coding DNA: TGTGCCAGCACTGGGGACAGTCTTGGGGAGCAGTTCTTC. Protein product: CASTGDSLGEQFF.

The chain is built from TRBV2 and TRBJ2-1; D is ambiguous. CDR1 and CDR2 from the germline V gene are SNHLY and FYNNEI. Trimming pared 5 bases from V and 5 bases from J, leaving 10 bases between. The CDR3 spans 13 residues. This CDR3 reads CASSKISNNEQFF. CDR3 nucleotide sequence: TGTGCCAGCAGTAAGATCAGTAACAATGAGCAGTTCTTC.

Here the CDR3 DNA reads TGTGCCAGCAGTCTAGGCTACAATGAGCAGTTCTTC. Its protein is CASSLGYNEQFF. The chain recombines TRBV6-1 with TRBJ2-1; D ambiguous. CDR1 is MNHNS and CDR2 is SASEGT in the germline V gene. Trimming shortened V by 5 bases and J by 3 bases, and 5 bases separated the two germline ends. The CDR3 loop spans 12 amino acids.

The J gene is TRBJ1-3, the V gene TRBV14; no clear D gene. This CDR3 comprises 14 residues. Germline CDR1 is SGHDN and CDR2 is FVKESK. V lost 4 bases and J 2 bases, leaving 9 bases between the germline ends. The CDR3 DNA reads as TGTGCCAGCAGCCTCGTTGGGGCTGGAAACACCATATATTTT. Protein sequence: CASSLVGAGNTIYF.

This sequence joins TRBV2 and TRBJ1-1, with D uncertain. V was pared by 8 bases and J by 2 bases, with 9 bases between. There are 12 residues in the CDR3. Germline V gene lookup returns CDR1 SNHLY and CDR2 FYNNEI. DNA of the CDR3: TGTGCCAGCGGGCAGATCAACACTGAAGCTTTCTTT. As protein: CASGQINTEAFF.

The chain uses TRBV6-5 and TRBJ1-1; 7 bases are shared with TRBD1. This CDR3 contains 15 residues. J gave up 7 bases and V 8 bases, and 16 bases lay outside the gene matches. Germline assignment: CDR1 MNHEY and CDR2 SVGAGI. The CDR3: CASVGWEGANLEAFF. CDR3 sequence (DNA): TGTGCCAGCGTTGGGTGGGAGGGGGCTAACCTTGAAGCTTTCTTT.

This clone was seen only once. The rearrangement joins TRBV29-1 to TRBJ2-7; 7 bases line up with TRBD2. Germline CDR1 SQVTM, CDR2 ANQGSEA. V lost 6 bases, J lost 2 bases, and 16 bases stayed unmatched. There are 16 residues in the CDR3. The CDR3 is CSVRGIALERPYEQYV. The DNA of the CDR3 is TGCAGCGTGCGGGGGATAGCCCTGGAGCGTCCCTACGAGCAGTACGTC.

The CDR3 loop is CASSLQGTSGGLNTGELFF. Here the CDR3 DNA reads TGTGCCAGCTCACTTCAAGGGACTAGCGGGGGCCTGAACACCGGGGAGCTGTTTTTT. This chain joins TRBV18 and TRBJ2-2; 14 nucleotides align to TRBD2. This CDR3 region has 19 residues. CDR1 is KGHSH, CDR2 LQKENI, per germline. J was trimmed by 1 base and V by 4 bases; bases with no gene match: 8.

This sequence joins TRBV30 and TRBJ2-3; the D gene is possibly TRBD1 (5 bases). Trimming cost V 0 bases and J 0 bases, with 16 bases left between them. This CDR3 spans 17 amino acids. Germline V gene sequence: CDR1 GTSNPN, CDR2 SVGIG (reference sequence). CDR3 sequence (DNA): TGTGCCTGGAGTGTACCTGGGGCCGGGCTTAGCACAGATACGCAGTATTTT. This encodes CAWSVPGAGLSTDTQYF.

The chain employs TRBV27 and TRBJ2-3, with D tentatively TRBD1 (6 bases). Trimming shortened V by 8 bases and J by 1 base, and 13 bases separated the two germline ends. The CDR3 runs to 14 residues. CDR1 and CDR2 (germline): MNHEY, SMNVEV (reference sequence). The CDR3 loop reads CASRQRTGTDTQYF. Written as DNA, the CDR3 is TGTGCCAGCCGACAGAGGACAGGCACAGATACGCAGTATTTT.

In regard to this clone: Other DNA variants within this sample encode the same CDR3. This rearrangement joins TRBV7-3 to TRBJ1-2; D is undetermined. CDR1 is SGHTA and CDR2 is FQGTGA in the germline V gene. This CDR3 spans 10 amino acids. V was pared by 9 bases and J by 8 bases, with 10 bases between. The CDR3 is CASRPPGYTF. CDR3 DNA sequence: TGTGCCAGTAGGCCACCGGGCTACACCTTC.

The chain employs TRBV4-2 and TRBJ1-2; unclear D gene. V was cut by 0 bases and J by 8 bases, with 13 bases left in between. The CDR3 loop spans 14 amino acids. Per the germline V gene, CDR1 is LGHNA and CDR2 is YNFKEQ. In nucleotides, the CDR3 is TGTGCCAGCAGCCAAGAGAGGGCGACGGTCGGCTACACCTTC. Amino acids: CASSQERATVGYTF.

This chain links TRBV5-1 with TRBJ2-5; D is perhaps TRBD1 (5 bases). V was clipped by 3 bases and J by 1 base, with 13 bases between them. This CDR3 spans 15 amino acids. The germline gives CDR1 SGHRS, CDR2 YFSETQ. As DNA, the CDR3 is TGCGCCAGCAGCTCAAATACAGGTTTCCAAGAGACCCAGTACTTC. This encodes CASSSNTGFQETQYF.

This sequence joins TRBV28 and TRBJ1-5; no firm D call. In germline, CDR1 is MDHEN, CDR2 SYDVKM. V was trimmed by 5 bases and J by 3 bases, leaving 11 bases between them. The CDR3 runs to 14 residues. The CDR3 coding sequence is TGTGCCAGCAGTGCGAGTGGGAACAATCAGCCCCAGCATTTT. It is translated as CASSASGNNQPQHF.

The V and J genes are TRBV9 and TRBJ1-6; D is undetermined. The V gene lost 2 bases and the J gene lost 9 bases, with 6 bases spanning the gap. This CDR3 spans 12 amino acids. The germline V gene has CDR1 SGDLS and CDR2 YYNGEE. CDR3 coding DNA: TGTGCCAGCAGCGTCTATGGTTCACCCCTCCACTTT. Its protein is CASSVYGSPLHF.

On this clone: This may come from a read error, since a much larger clone is one base off. The rearrangement joins TRBV19 to TRBJ1-5; 7 bases agree with TRBD1. Germline V lookup: CDR1 LNHDA, CDR2 SQIVND (reference sequence). The CDR3 runs to 15 residues. With 7 bases clipped from V and 6 bases from J, the junction kept 12 bases outside the gene matches. CDR3 nucleotides: TGTGCCAGTAATACAGGGGCCAGGGTCGGTCAGCCCCAGCATTTT. It yields the protein CASNTGARVGQPQHF. Full variable domain (outside the CDR3, taken from reference TRBV19 and TRBJ1-5): DGGITQSPKYLFRKEGQNVTLSCEQNLNHDAMYWYRQDPGQGLRLIYYSQIVNDFQKGDIAEGYSVSREKKESFPLTVTSAQKNPTAFYLCASNTGARVGQPQHFGDGTRLSIL.

This chain links TRBV27 with TRBJ2-2; 7 nucleotides align to TRBD2. Germline lookup yields CDR1 MNHEY and CDR2 SMNVEV (reference sequence). The CDR3 length is 16 residues. Trimming at V came to 3 bases and at J to 3 bases, leaving 7 bases not matched to a gene. The CDR3 here is CASSFMGGWDTGELFF. The CDR3 nucleotides read TGTGCCAGCAGTTTCATGGGGGGGTGGGACACCGGGGAGCTGTTTTTT.

The V and J genes are TRBV5-1 and TRBJ2-4; TRBD1 aligns across 8 bases. There are 15 residues in the CDR3. Trimming cost V 4 bases and J 3 bases; bases outside gene matches: 6. Per the germline V gene, CDR1 is SGHRS and CDR2 is YFSETQ. The CDR3: CASSPGQGDKNIQYF. CDR3 bases: TGCGCCAGCAGCCCCGGACAGGGCGACAAAAACATTCAGTACTTC.

The rearrangement joins TRBV10-3 to TRBJ2-6; 7 nucleotides agree with TRBD1. V lost 3 bases and J lost 2; bases outside the gene matches: 1. The CDR3 sequence is 15 residues long. The germline CDR1 and CDR2 sequences are ENHRY and SYGVKD. Here the CDR3 DNA reads TGTGCCATCAGTGAAGACAGGGCTGGGGCCAACGTCCTGACTTTC. It codes for CAISEDRAGANVLTF.

This clone was counted only a few times. V is TRBV10-3 and J is TRBJ2-7, with D perhaps TRBD1 (5 bases). This CDR3 is built from 12 residues. The germline V gene has CDR1 ENHRY and CDR2 SYGVKD. Trimming took 3 bases from V and 7 from J, leaving 10 bases between them. The CDR3 region is CAISETGFEQYV. The CDR3, as DNA: TGTGCCATCAGTGAAACAGGATTTGAGCAGTACGTC.

This clone has just one count. The V and J genes are TRBV7-2 and TRBJ1-2, with D perhaps TRBD1 (6 bases). The CDR3 consists of 14 residues. V gave up 2 bases and J gave up 5 bases, with 12 bases separating them. Per the germline V gene, CDR1 is SGHTA and CDR2 is FQGNSA. The CDR3 loop reads CASSLTGQGYGYTF. CDR3 coding DNA: TGTGCCAGCAGCTTAACAGGGCAGGGTTATGGCTACACCTTC.

This clone was seen more than once but under ten times. Additional DNA sequences in this sample encode the identical CDR3. The J gene is TRBJ1-1, the V gene TRBV4-3; maybe TRBD1 (6 bases). Trimming shortened V by 0 bases and J by 8 bases, and 16 bases separated the two germline ends. The length of the CDR3 is 15 residues. Looked up from germline, CDR1 is LGHNA and CDR2 is YSLEER. CDR3 sequence (DNA): TGCGCCAGCAGCCAAGATCCCAGGGGAATTCGGGAAGCTTTCTTT. It codes for CASSQDPRGIREAFF.

This clone was seen just once. This sequence joins TRBV29-1 and TRBJ2-3; D is tentatively TRBD1 or TRBD2 (6 bases each). V lost 6 bases and J 4 bases, leaving 17 bases between the germline ends. This CDR3 has 14 residues. The germline CDR1 and CDR2 sequences are SQVTM and ANQGSEA. DNA of the CDR3: TGCAGCGTCGGTCCAGAGGGGGGTCCAGATACGCAGTATTTT. It yields the protein CSVGPEGGPDTQYF.

The gene calls are TRBV7-2 and TRBJ2-5, with TRBD1 matching 7 bases. This CDR3 contains 14 residues. Looked up from germline, CDR1 is SGHTA and CDR2 is FQGNSA. The J segment lost 4 bases and the V segment lost 2 bases, leaving 4 bases of the junction unmatched. DNA of the CDR3: TGTGCCAGCAGCTTAAAGGCAGGGGGAGAGACCCAGTACTTC. Residues: CASSLKAGGETQYF.

This rearrangement joins TRBV30 to TRBJ1-6; 7 bases are shared with TRBD1. Trimming at V came to 2 bases and at J to 10 bases, leaving 8 bases not matched to a gene. The CDR3 consists of 14 residues. Germline lookup yields CDR1 GTSNPN and CDR2 SVGIG (reference sequence). CDR3 amino acids: CAWSFWQGDSPLHF. As DNA, the CDR3 is TGTGCCTGGAGTTTCTGGCAGGGGGACTCACCCCTCCACTTT.

The chain has TRBV6-2 or TRBV6-3 and TRBJ1-6; maybe TRBD1 (6 bases). The CDR3 extends over 13 amino acids. V was shortened by 0 bases and J by 17 bases, with 14 bases between the two germline ends. CDR1 and CDR2 (germline): MNHEY, SVGEGT. CDR3 region: CASSYSGHLLFHF. The DNA of the CDR3 is TGTGCCAGCAGTTACTCGGGACACCTCCTCTTCCACTTT.

The chain employs TRBV6-2 or TRBV6-3 and TRBJ1-2; 8 bases agree with TRBD1. The CDR3 extends over 14 amino acids. Trimming took 4 bases from V and 4 from J; bases not matched to a gene: 5. Germline CDR1 and CDR2: MNHEY and SVGEGT. The CDR3 DNA reads as TGTGCCAGCAGTTTATCGGGACAGGTCTATGGCTACACCTTC. This sequence encodes CASSLSGQVYGYTF.

The V and J genes are TRBV23-1 and TRBJ2-2; 7 bases align to TRBD2. TRBV23-1 is an ORF for which the function is uncertain. V lost 4 bases to trimming and J lost 4 bases; unmatched junction nucleotides: 9. The CDR3 extends over 16 amino acids. The CDR3: CASSRNFGRLTGELFF. The CDR3 region has the DNA TGCGCCAGCAGTCGTAATTTCGGGAGGCTCACCGGGGAGCTGTTTTTT.